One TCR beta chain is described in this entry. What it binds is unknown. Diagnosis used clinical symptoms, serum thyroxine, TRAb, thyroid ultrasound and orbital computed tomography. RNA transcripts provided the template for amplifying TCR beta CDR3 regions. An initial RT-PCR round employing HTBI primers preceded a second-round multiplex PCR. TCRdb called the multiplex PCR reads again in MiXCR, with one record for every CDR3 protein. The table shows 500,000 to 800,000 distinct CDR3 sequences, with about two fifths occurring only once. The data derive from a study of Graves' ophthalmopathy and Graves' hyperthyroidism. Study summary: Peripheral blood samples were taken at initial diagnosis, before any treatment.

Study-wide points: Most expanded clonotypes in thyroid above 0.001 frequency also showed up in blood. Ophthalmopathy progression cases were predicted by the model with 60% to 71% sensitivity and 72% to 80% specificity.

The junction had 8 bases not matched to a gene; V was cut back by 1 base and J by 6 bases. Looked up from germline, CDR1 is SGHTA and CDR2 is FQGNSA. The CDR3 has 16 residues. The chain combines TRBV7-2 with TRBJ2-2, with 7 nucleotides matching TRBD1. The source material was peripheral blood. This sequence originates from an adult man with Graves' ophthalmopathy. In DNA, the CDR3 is TGTGCCAGCAGCTTAGGGACAGGTAGTCTTCCCGGGGAGCTGTTTTTT. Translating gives CASSLGTGSLPGELFF.